Below are 32 T cell receptor beta chains sequenced from a single sample in a study of pediatric ulcerative colitis. Produced via immunoSEQ multiplex PCR; TCRdb's table is partial and in-frame only. The table shows around 68,000 clones, with 75% to 85% occurring only once. The sample comprised blood. All receptors derive from a boy aged 10-17 years with moderate ulcerative colitis.

The genes are TRBV2 and TRBJ2-7; D may match TRBD1 or TRBD2 (5 bases each). The V end lost 9 bases, the J end lost 2 bases, and 14 bases lay between the germline ends. Germline V gives CDR1 SNHLY, CDR2 FYNNEI. The CDR3 totals 13 residues. The DNA for the CDR3 is TGTGCCAGAAGACGGGGCGGAACCTACGAGCAGTACTTC. Translated, it gives CARRRGGTYEQYF. Variable domain in full (rest from reference TRBV2 and TRBJ2-7): EPEVTQTPSHQVTQMGQEVILRCVPISNHLYFYWYRQILGQKVEFLVSFYNNEISEKSEIFDDQFSVERPDGSNFTLKIRSTKLEDSAMYFCARRRGGTYEQYFGPGTRLTVT.

The chain has TRBV9 and TRBJ1-1, with D hard to call. V was clipped by 4 bases and J by 3 bases, with 10 bases between them. Germline lookup yields CDR1 SGDLS and CDR2 YYNGEE. The CDR3 sequence is 13 residues long. This CDR3 is CASSPSAYTEAFF. The CDR3 region has the DNA TGTGCCAGCAGCCCCTCTGCGTACACTGAAGCTTTCTTT.

The gene calls are TRBV15 and TRBJ2-1; 8 bases line up with TRBD2. Germline CDR1 LNHNV, CDR2 YYDKDF (reference sequence). The CDR3 length is 16 residues. The junction had 16 bases not matched to a gene; V was cut back by 8 bases and J by 7 bases. CDR3 bases: TGTGCCACCGGGGGTATTGTGAGGACTAGCAGAAATGAGCAGTTCTTC. As protein: CATGGIVRTSRNEQFF.

The chain has TRBV5-6 and TRBJ2-7; D remains ambiguous. Trimming stripped 0 bases from V and 6 bases from J, with 22 bases between. The germline gives CDR1 SGHDT, CDR2 YYEEEE. This CDR3 contains 17 residues. CDR3 residues: CASSLGVRVADAPEQYF. CDR3 coding DNA: TGTGCCAGCAGCTTGGGTGTCCGGGTCGCCGACGCCCCCGAGCAGTACTTC. Using reference TRBV5-6 and TRBJ2-7 for the parts outside the CDR3, the full variable domain is DAGVTQSPTHLIKTRGQQVTLRCSPKSGHDTVSWYQQALGQGPQFIFQYYEEEERQRGNFPDRFSGHQFPNYSSELNVNALLLGDSALYLCASSLGVRVADAPEQYFGPGTRLTVT.

The V call is TRBV19, the J call TRBJ1-5, with D perhaps matching TRBD1 (5 bases). V was cut by 7 bases and J by 7 bases, with 23 bases left in between. The germline V gene encodes CDR1 LNHDA and CDR2 SQIVND (reference sequence). The CDR3 has 16 amino acids. The CDR3 DNA sequence: TGTGCCAGTATTTCGATGCCCTGGGGGTTGGGACAGCCCCAGCATTTT. Amino acid sequence: CASISMPWGLGQPQHF.

This clone was found a few times. An end of the junction does not agree with germline; a read error may underlie this. The chain combines TRBV29-1 with TRBJ1-1; 7 positions match TRBD1. This CDR3 spans 10 amino acids. Per germline, CDR1 SQVTM and CDR2 ANQGSEA. CDR3 sequence reads: CSVDQAGTAF. The DNA for the CDR3 is TGCAGCGTTGACCAAGCCGGGACAGCGTTT.

V and J are TRBV5-4 and TRBJ1-2; possible D gene TRBD1, 5 bases. The V and J ends lost 4 bases and 3 bases respectively, with 16 bases between them. CDR1 SGHNT and CDR2 YYREEE come from the germline V gene (reference sequence). The CDR3 has 15 residues. The CDR3 spells CASSRDPTPDYGYTF. CDR3 coding DNA: TGTGCCAGCAGCAGGGACCCGACCCCCGACTATGGCTACACCTTC. Full variable domain (remainder filled in from reference TRBV5-4 and TRBJ1-2): ETGVTQSPTHLIKTRGQQVTLRCSSQSGHNTVSWYQQALGQGPQFIFQYYREEENGRGNFPPRFSGLQFPNYSSELNVNALELDDSALYLCASSRDPTPDYGYTFGSGTRLTVV.

The sample holds a few counts of this clone. The rearrangement uses TRBV4-1 and TRBJ1-2; D might be TRBD1 (6 bases). This CDR3 has 16 amino acids. V lost 1 base to trimming and J lost 4 bases, with 16 bases between them. Germline-derived CDR1 and CDR2 are MGHRA and YSYEKL. The CDR3 nucleotides are TGCGCCAGCAGCCAAGGAATCCGGGACATACTCTATGGCTACACCTTC. This encodes CASSQGIRDILYGYTF.

The gene calls are TRBV6-1 and TRBJ1-1; D gene ambiguous. Germline V lookup: CDR1 MNHNS, CDR2 SASEGT. The CDR3 extends over 14 amino acids. The V end was cut by 3 bases, the J end by 0 bases, with 8 bases between. DNA of the CDR3: TGTGCCAGCAGTGATAGGTTAATGAACACTGAAGCTTTCTTT. Its protein product is CASSDRLMNTEAFF.

The genes are TRBV10-1 and TRBJ2-3; D may be TRBD1 (6 bases). Germline-derived CDR1 and CDR2 are WNHNN and SYGVQD (reference sequence). The CDR3 totals 14 residues. Trimming removed 7 bases at V and 6 bases at J, with 17 bases between. The CDR3 sequence is CASMDSRQGDTQYF. The CDR3 coding sequence is TGCGCCAGCATGGACAGTCGGCAGGGGGATACGCAGTATTTT.

The chain employs TRBV7-9 and TRBJ2-6, with 7 positions matching TRBD1. Losses at the gene ends were 5 bases for V and 1 base for J; bases not matched to a gene: 8. Per germline, CDR1 SEHNR and CDR2 FQNEAQ (reference sequence). This CDR3 has 17 amino acids. CDR3 in amino acids: CASSPWTGPSGANVLTF. CDR3 coding DNA: TGTGCCAGCAGCCCTTGGACAGGCCCTTCTGGGGCCAACGTCCTGACTTTC.

The chain has TRBV1 and TRBJ2-7; the table calls TRBD1, which could not be checked here. TRBV1 represents a pseudogene. The CDR3 consists of 14 residues. This CDR3 is CTSRPNRSGYEQYF. CDR3 sequence (DNA): TGCACCAGCAGACCTAACAGGTCCGGCTACGAGCAGTACTTC.

The gene calls are TRBV15 and TRBJ2-3; TRBD2 matches 10 bases. CDR3 length equals 16 residues. The junction had 4 bases not matched to a gene; V was cut back by 1 base and J by 3 bases. CDR1 and CDR2 from the germline V gene are LNHNV and YYDKDF (reference sequence). In DNA, the CDR3 is TGTGCCACCAGCAGAGGAGCGGGGGGGCAAACAGATACGCAGTATTTT. As protein: CATSRGAGGQTDTQYF.

The chain is built from TRBV5-4 and TRBJ1-1, with D possibly being TRBD1 (5 bases). Per germline, CDR1 SGHNT and CDR2 YYREEE (reference sequence). The CDR3 extends over 13 amino acids. Trimming took 4 bases from V and 11 from J, leaving 18 bases between them. The CDR3 DNA sequence: TGTGCCAGCAGCATTAGAGGGGCGTTTGGGGCTTTCTTT. Residues: CASSIRGAFGAFF.

The table lists this clone with a few counts. The sample contains more than one DNA sequence encoding this CDR3. The rearrangement links TRBV6-5 to TRBJ1-1, with D unresolved. Germline V lookup: CDR1 MNHEY, CDR2 SVGAGI. The CDR3 is 14 residues long. Trimming removed 0 bases from V and 2 bases from J, with 7 bases in between. The CDR3 loop reads CASSYSRVNTEAFF. Here the CDR3 DNA reads TGTGCCAGCAGTTACTCGAGGGTAAACACTGAAGCTTTCTTT.

This sequence joins TRBV5-6 and TRBJ1-3; D gene ambiguous. Per germline, CDR1 SGHDT and CDR2 YYEEEE. Trimming cost V 4 bases and J 4 bases, with 15 bases left between them. CDR3 length: 15 amino acids. CDR3 sequence reads: CASSLRENYGNTIYF. Here the CDR3 DNA reads TGTGCCAGCAGCCTAAGGGAGAATTACGGAAACACCATATATTTT.

There are a few counts of this clone. The rearrangement joins TRBV15 to TRBJ2-7; D ambiguous. Germline V CDR1 and CDR2: LNHNV, YYDKDF (reference sequence). This CDR3 is built from 14 residues. The germline V and J ends were trimmed by 0 bases and 6 bases, with 12 bases remaining between them. The CDR3 is CATSRDVLRREQYF. CDR3 nucleotides: TGTGCCACCAGCAGAGATGTTTTACGTCGCGAGCAGTACTTC.

The chain combines TRBV18 with TRBJ2-6; TRBD2 is a possible D gene (5 bases). The CDR3 length is 16 residues. In germline, CDR1 is KGHSH, CDR2 LQKENI. The V and J ends lost 4 bases and 0 bases respectively, with 10 bases between them. The CDR3 here is CASSQTGGSGANVLTF. The CDR3 DNA reads as TGTGCCAGCTCACAAACTGGAGGCTCTGGGGCCAACGTCCTGACTTTC. Together with reference TRBV18 and TRBJ2-6, the CDR3 gives the full variable domain: NAGVMQNPRHLVRRRGQEARLRCSPMKGHSHVYWYRQLPEEGLKFMVYLQKENIIDESGMPKERFSAEFPKEGPSILRIQQVVRGDSAAYFCASSQTGGSGANVLTFGAGSRLTVL.

This clone was seen a single time. This chain connects TRBV21-1 to TRBJ2-7; the DNA was not used to check the table's D call, TRBD1. TRBV21-1 is recorded as a pseudogene. This CDR3 is 20 amino acids long. DNA for the CDR3: TGTGCCAGCAGCCCCATTTATGGGGAAATTACAGGGCACTTCTCCTACGAGCAGTACTTC. Translated, it gives CASSPIYGEITGHFSYEQYF.

The rearrangement links TRBV7-9 to TRBJ2-3; 8 bases line up with TRBD2. V lost 7 bases to trimming and J lost 6 bases; unmatched junction nucleotides: 12. CDR3 length equals 15 residues. From germline, CDR1 is SEHNR and CDR2 FQNEAQ (reference sequence). The CDR3 region has the DNA TGTGCCAGCACCTCCTTTGAGCGGGAGTACGATACGCAGTATTTT. Translated, it gives CASTSFEREYDTQYF.

This clone was detected only once. This sequence joins TRBV5-5 and TRBJ1-1; D is uncertain. The CDR3 loop spans 13 amino acids. The ends were cut back, 8 bases at V and 8 bases at J, with 19 bases in the middle. The germline V gene has CDR1 SGHKS and CDR2 YYEKEE (reference sequence). CDR3 loop: CARATIGPPEAFF. CDR3 coding DNA: TGTGCCAGAGCGACAATTGGCCCCCCCGAAGCTTTCTTT.

This chain links TRBV28 with TRBJ2-7; D tentatively fits TRBD1 or TRBD2 (5 bases each). There are 13 residues in the CDR3. Between the trimmed V and J ends, which lost 6 bases and 3 bases, there was a span of 12 bases. Germline V gene lookup returns CDR1 MDHEN and CDR2 SYDVKM. The CDR3 loop is CASRPRDGYEQYF. The CDR3 DNA is TGTGCCAGCAGACCACGGGACGGCTACGAGCAGTACTTC.

The chain links TRBV28 to TRBJ2-7, with D perhaps being TRBD1 or TRBD2 (5 bases each). Germline CDR1 is MDHEN and CDR2 is SYDVKM. The CDR3 is 15 amino acids. Trimming pared 2 bases from V and 2 bases from J, leaving 13 bases between. DNA of the CDR3: TGTGCCAGCAGTTTAGGTAACTGGGGGACCTACGAGCAGTACTTC. Translating it yields CASSLGNWGTYEQYF.

The V and J genes are TRBV19 and TRBJ1-4; possibly TRBD1 for D (5 bases). The CDR3 is 19 residues long. The germline V gene has CDR1 LNHDA and CDR2 SQIVND (reference sequence). Trimming stripped 7 bases from V and 0 bases from J, with 24 bases between. CDR3 in DNA: TGTGCCAGTACCACCCTTGGCCCGGGACCGAGAGCAACTAATGAAAAACTGTTTTTT. Translation: CASTTLGPGPRATNEKLFF.

V is TRBV5-1 and J is TRBJ1-2, with 8 bases aligning to TRBD1. The CDR3 is made up of 14 amino acids. The V segment lost 4 bases and the J segment 5 bases; nucleotides outside the gene matches: 7. Germline CDR1 is SGHRS and CDR2 is YFSETQ. The CDR3 sequence: CASSIDRGPYGYTF. CDR3 DNA: TGCGCCAGCAGCATCGACAGGGGACCTTATGGCTACACCTTC.

Only a few counts were recorded for this clone. The V call is TRBV7-6, the J call TRBJ1-1; 10 positions agree with TRBD1. The CDR3 consists of 15 residues. Germline loops: CDR1 SGHVS, CDR2 FNYEAQ. Unmatched junction bases numbered 6, after V lost 5 bases and J lost 3 bases. The DNA of the CDR3 is TGTGCCAGCAGCCGGGTGACAGGGGGCTACACTGAAGCTTTCTTT. It yields the protein CASSRVTGGYTEAFF.

V and J are TRBV29-1 and TRBJ1-4; D not resolved. With 5 bases removed from V and 2 bases from J, the gap between germline ends came to 6 bases. Looked up from germline, CDR1 is SQVTM and CDR2 is ANQGSEA. The length of the CDR3 is 12 residues. CDR3 region: CSVRRTNEKLFF. Written as DNA, the CDR3 is TGCAGCGTTCGACGGACTAATGAAAAACTGTTTTTT.

The CDR3 loop reads CASSPSASGRADFLYEQYF. CDR3 coding DNA: TGTGCCAGCAGTCCCTCGGCTAGCGGGAGGGCCGACTTCCTTTACGAGCAGTACTTC. The chain uses TRBV7-2 and TRBJ2-7; 12 bases fit TRBD2. V trimming: 6 bases; J trimming: 4 bases; junction bases outside the gene matches: 19. CDR3 length equals 19 residues. Germline CDR1 SGHTA, CDR2 FQGNSA.

The rearrangement uses TRBV6-5 and TRBJ1-2, with a weak D call TRBD1 (6 bases). From germline, CDR1 is MNHEY and CDR2 SVGAGI. The CDR3 consists of 15 residues. Trimming left V 2 bases short and J 1 base short, with 11 bases between. CDR3 sequence (DNA): TGTGCCAGCAGTTACGGGGGGCGAAATAACTATGGCTACACCTTC. Protein sequence: CASSYGGRNNYGYTF.

The chain recombines TRBV5-1 with TRBJ2-1; D ambiguous. This CDR3 has 16 amino acids. Trimming removed 4 bases at V and 0 bases at J, with 14 bases between. Germline-derived CDR1 and CDR2 are SGHRS and YFSETQ. The CDR3 region is CASSPFLGDSYNEQFF. CDR3 nucleotides: TGCGCCAGCAGCCCCTTCCTGGGTGACTCCTACAATGAGCAGTTCTTC.

J is TRBJ2-3 and V is TRBV9; the D gene is possibly TRBD2 (5 bases). The germline V gene encodes CDR1 SGDLS and CDR2 YYNGEE. This CDR3 spans 14 amino acids. Between the trimmed V and J ends, which lost 1 base and 2 bases, there was a span of 8 bases. The CDR3 reads CASSVSSATDTQYF. The CDR3 nucleotides are TGTGCCAGCAGCGTAAGTAGCGCCACAGATACGCAGTATTTT. The full variable domain, rest sourced from reference TRBV9 and TRBJ2-3, is DSGVTQTPKHLITATGQRVTLRCSPRSGDLSVYWYQQSLDQGLQFLIQYYNGEERAKGNILERFSAQQFPDLHSELNLSSLELGDSALYFCASSVSSATDTQYFGPGTRLTVL.

V usage is TRBV7-3 and J usage is TRBJ1-2; 9 bases map to TRBD1. The CDR3 consists of 16 residues. J lost 0 bases, V lost 3 bases, and 5 bases had no gene match. CDR1 is SGHTA, CDR2 FQGTGA, per germline. The CDR3 DNA reads as TGTGCCAGCAGCTTTTTCGGACAGGGGACTAACTATGGCTACACCTTC. Amino acids: CASSFFGQGTNYGYTF.